This T cell receptor beta chain was captured by sequencing in a study of blood T cell repertoires in COVID-19. Study background: The origin of the acute and convalescent COVID-19 samples was the United States, Italy and Spain. The analysed material was cDNA or gDNA that came from T cells, B-cell-depleted T cells, or PBMCs.

The V gene's germline CDR1 is SNHLY and CDR2 FYNNEI. Trimming left V 0 bases short and J 6 bases short, with 11 bases between. The CDR3 length is 14 residues. Under the authors' procedure: For nucleated cells, counts were estimated from reference gene primer amplification. The protocol was immunoSEQ multiplex PCR, while the TCRdb copy is restricted to in-frame clones and leaves out a portion. V, J and clone size are taken as reported in that table, and D and trimming were inferred from the DNA itself. In the table there are 150,000 or so clones, 80% to 85% of which are singletons. The clonotype was recovered from a woman aged 55-69 years with acute or convalescent COVID-19. The rearrangement uses TRBV2 and TRBJ1-2; D remains ambiguous. The sequenced sample was peripheral blood. CDR3 sequence: CASSEAIGRNGYTF. Here the CDR3 DNA reads TGTGCCAGCAGTGAAGCGATAGGGAGGAATGGCTACACCTTC.